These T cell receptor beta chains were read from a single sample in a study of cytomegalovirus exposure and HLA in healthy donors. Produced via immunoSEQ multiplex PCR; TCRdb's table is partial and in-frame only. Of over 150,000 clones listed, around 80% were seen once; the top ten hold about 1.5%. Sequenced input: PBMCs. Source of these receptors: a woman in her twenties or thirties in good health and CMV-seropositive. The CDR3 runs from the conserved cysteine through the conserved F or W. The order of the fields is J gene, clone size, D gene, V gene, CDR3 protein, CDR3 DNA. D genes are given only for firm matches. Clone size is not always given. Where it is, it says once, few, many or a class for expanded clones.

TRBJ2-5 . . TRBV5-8 CASSRVAETQYF TGTGCCAGCAGCCGTGTTGCGGAGACCCAGTACTTC
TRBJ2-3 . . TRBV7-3 CASSSEPSSPDTQYF TGTGCCAGCAGCTCGGAGCCTAGCTCCCCAGATACGCAGTATTTT
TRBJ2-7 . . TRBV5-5 CASRLDRNLNYEQYF TGTGCCAGCAGACTCGACAGGAACCTTAACTACGAGCAGTACTTC
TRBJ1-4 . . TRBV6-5 CASTRSANEKLFF TGTGCCAGCACGAGGTCGGCTAATGAAAAACTGTTTTTT
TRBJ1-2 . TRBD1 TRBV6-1 CASTRMGAGGGYTF TGTGCCAGCACCCGAATGGGGGCAGGGGGGGGCTACACCTTC
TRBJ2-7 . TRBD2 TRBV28 CASSRSGSSYEQYF TGTGCCAGCAGTCGCAGCGGGAGCTCCTACGAGCAGTACTTC
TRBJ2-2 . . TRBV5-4 CASSFQGGGTGELFF TGTGCCAGCAGCTTCCAAGGGGGGGGCACCGGGGAGCTGTTTTTT
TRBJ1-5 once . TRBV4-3 CASSQDRRGYSNQPQHF TGCGCCAGCAGCCAAGATAGAAGGGGTTATAGCAATCAGCCCCAGCATTTT
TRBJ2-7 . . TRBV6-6 CASSPRREQYF TGTGCCAGCAGTCCCAGGCGTGAGCAGTACTTC
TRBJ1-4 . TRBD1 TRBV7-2 CASSPRTGLGEKLFF TGTGCCAGCAGCCCCAGGACAGGGCTCGGAGAAAAACTGTTTTTT
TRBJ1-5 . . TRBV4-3 CASSREKGWQPQHF TGCGCCAGCAGCAGGGAGAAGGGTTGGCAGCCCCAGCATTTT
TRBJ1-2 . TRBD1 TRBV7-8 CASSNTGDGWSGYTF TGTGCCAGCAGCAACACAGGGGACGGGTGGAGCGGCTACACCTTC
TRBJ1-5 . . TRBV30 CAWSAGLSNQPQHF TGTGCCTGGAGTGCGGGTTTGAGCAATCAGCCCCAGCATTTT
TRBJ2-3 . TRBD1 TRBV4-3 CASSQEDRTDTQYF TGCGCCAGCAGCCAAGAGGACAGGACAGATACGCAGTATTTT
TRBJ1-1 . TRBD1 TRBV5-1 CASSERTGGNTEAFF TGCGCCAGCAGCGAAAGGACAGGGGGGAACACTGAAGCTTTCTTT
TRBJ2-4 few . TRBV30 CATANLAKNIQYF TGTGCCACCGCGAATCTAGCCAAAAACATTCAGTACTTC
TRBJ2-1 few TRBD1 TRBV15 CATSRVAGGKDGDEQFF TGTGCCACCAGCAGAGTTGCAGGGGGTAAGGACGGGGATGAGCAGTTCTTC
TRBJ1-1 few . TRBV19 CASSPTQNTEAFF TGTGCCAGTAGTCCGACACAGAACACTGAAGCTTTCTTT
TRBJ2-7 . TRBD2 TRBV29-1 CSAGAGGPFEQYF TGCAGCGCCGGAGCGGGAGGGCCCTTCGAGCAGTACTTC
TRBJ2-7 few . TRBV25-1 CASSELGVGEQYF TGTGCCAGCAGTGAATTAGGGGTAGGGGAGCAGTACTTC
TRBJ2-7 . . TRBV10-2 CASSSTRYEQYF TGCGCCAGCAGTTCGACACGGTACGAGCAGTACTTC
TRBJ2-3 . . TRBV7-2 CASSLAGGVEDTQYF TGTGCCAGCAGCTTAGCGGGCGGGGTGGAAGATACGCAGTATTTT
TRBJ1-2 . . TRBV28 CASDEAGLMVDGYTF TGTGCCAGCGATGAGGCAGGGCTAATGGTGGATGGCTACACCTTC
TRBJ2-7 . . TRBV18 CASSRPGVTYEQYF TGTGCCAGCTCACGCCCGGGGGTAACCTACGAGCAGTACTTC
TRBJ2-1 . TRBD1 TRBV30 CAWSGQGRGNEQFF TGTGCCTGGAGTGGACAGGGAAGGGGCAATGAGCAGTTCTTC
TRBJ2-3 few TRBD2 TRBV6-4 CASSDTFASGSLDTQYF TGTGCCAGCAGTGACACGTTTGCTAGCGGGAGTTTGGATACGCAGTATTTT
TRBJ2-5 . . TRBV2 CASQVRDLSQETQYF TGTGCCAGCCAAGTGCGGGACCTTTCTCAAGAGACCCAGTACTTC
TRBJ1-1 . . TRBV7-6 CASSLGSENTEAFF TGTGCCAGCAGCTTAGGTTCAGAGAACACTGAAGCTTTCTTT
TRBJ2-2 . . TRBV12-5 CASGLSLGSTGELFF TGTGCTAGTGGTTTGTCTTTGGGGAGCACCGGGGAGCTGTTTTTT
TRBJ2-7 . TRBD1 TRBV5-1 CASSLGQGTSYEQYF TGCGCCAGCAGCTTGGGACAGGGGACCTCCTACGAGCAGTACTTC
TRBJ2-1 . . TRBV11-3 CASSPRGGPTYNEQFF TGTGCCAGCAGCCCGAGGGGGGGGCCCACATACAATGAGCAGTTCTTC
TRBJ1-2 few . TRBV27 CATRRGGGRRGANYGYTF TGTGCCACCAGAAGGGGCGGGGGACGTCGAGGGGCTAACTATGGCTACACCTTC
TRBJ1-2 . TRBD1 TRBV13 CASSSGTGGVYGYTF TGTGCCAGCAGTTCCGGGACAGGGGGCGTCTATGGCTACACCTTC
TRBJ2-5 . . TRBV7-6 CASSSKETQYF TGTGCCAGCAGCTCCAAAGAGACCCAGTACTTC
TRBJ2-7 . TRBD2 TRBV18 CASSSGRGYEQYF TGTGCCAGCTCGAGCGGGAGAGGCTACGAGCAGTACTTC
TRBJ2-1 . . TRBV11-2 CASSLEFPLSFNEQFF TGTGCCAGCAGCTTAGAGTTCCCCCTTTCCTTCAATGAGCAGTTCTTC
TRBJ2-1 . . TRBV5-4 CASSPGGGPSTPEQFF TGTGCCAGCAGCCCGGGCGGGGGCCCGTCTACTCCGGAGCAGTTCTTC
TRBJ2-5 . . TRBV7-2 CASSPLATQETQYF TGTGCCAGCAGCCCCTTAGCGACCCAAGAGACCCAGTACTTC
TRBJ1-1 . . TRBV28 CASSSAREAFF TGTGCCAGCAGTTCCGCAAGGGAGGCTTTCTTT
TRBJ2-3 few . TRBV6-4 CASSDGQTPDTQYF TGTGCCAGCAGTGACGGACAGACCCCAGATACGCAGTATTTT
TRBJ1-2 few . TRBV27 CAVATLRGHNYGYTF TGTGCCGTGGCTACTTTGAGGGGACACAACTATGGCTACACCTTC
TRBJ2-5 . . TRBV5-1 CASNTGTPLGETQYF TGCGCCAGCAATACCGGGACACCACTAGGGGAGACCCAGTACTTC
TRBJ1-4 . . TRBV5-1 CASSWTEREKLFF TGCGCCAGCAGCTGGACAGAACGGGAAAAACTGTTTTTT
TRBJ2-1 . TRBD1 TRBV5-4 CASSLEGTGIYNEQFF TGTGCCAGCAGCTTGGAGGGGACAGGGATCTACAATGAGCAGTTCTTC
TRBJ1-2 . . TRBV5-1 CASSLAGNYGYTF TGCGCCAGCAGCCTGGCCGGTAACTATGGCTACACCTTC
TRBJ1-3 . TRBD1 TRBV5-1 CASSLMPRDRVSSGNTIYF TGCGCCAGCAGCTTGATGCCCCGGGACAGGGTATCCTCTGGAAACACCATATATTTT
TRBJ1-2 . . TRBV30 CAWSALIRGGYTF TGTGCCTGGAGTGCCCTGATTAGAGGAGGCTACACCTTC
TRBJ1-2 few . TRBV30 CAWSAPRLRTERYGYTF TGTGCCTGGAGCGCTCCTCGCTTGAGGACAGAGCGCTATGGCTACACCTTC
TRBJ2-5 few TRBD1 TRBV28 CASSFLGQGQETQYF TGTGCCAGCAGTTTTTTAGGACAGGGCCAGGAGACCCAGTACTTC
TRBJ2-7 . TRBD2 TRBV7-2 CASSFGSSGSVF TGTGCCAGCAGCTTTGGGTCTAGCGGGAGCGTCTTC
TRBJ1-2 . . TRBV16 CASSQSRDTHGYTF TGTGCCAGCAGCCAGTCTCGGGACACCCATGGCTACACCTTC